This passage covers 22 T cell receptor beta chains from one sample sequenced in a study of blood T cell repertoires in COVID-19 (dated by TCRdb to between 2020 and 2021). Library generation was performed with the immunoSEQ multiplex PCR assay. The immuneACCESS repertoire file appears here via TCRdb, limited to in-frame rearrangements. These files lack a portion of the clones; in checked studies, under half of the deficit traces to unresolved V genes, and the cause of the others is not known. The sample table lists around 250,000 clones, roughly 88% of them with a count of one. 12% of the sample goes to the ten largest clones. Specimen: peripheral blood. The receptors shown here come from a man at least 80 years old with acute or convalescent COVID-19.

The V and J genes are TRBV9 and TRBJ1-6, with 9 bases lining up with TRBD1. The CDR3 extends over 16 amino acids. CDR1 and CDR2 (germline): SGDLS, YYNGEE. With V trimmed by 0 bases and J by 7 bases, 5 bases remained unmatched. The CDR3 coding sequence is TGTGCCAGCAGCGTAGGTGGGACAGGGTCCAATTCACCCCTCCACTTT. This encodes CASSVGGTGSNSPLHF.

This clone was picked up a small number of times. The chain combines TRBV14 with TRBJ1-1, with 9 nucleotides matching TRBD1. The J segment lost 2 bases and the V segment lost 4 bases, leaving 5 bases of the junction unmatched. The CDR3 totals 15 residues. Per germline, CDR1 SGHDN and CDR2 FVKESK. The CDR3 DNA sequence: TGTGCCAGCAGCCTCAGGACAGGGGCAAACACTGAAGCTTTCTTT. The encoded protein is CASSLRTGANTEAFF.

This clone has only a few counts. The V gene is TRBV27, the J gene TRBJ2-7, with 11 bases aligning to TRBD2. CDR3 size: 15 residues. The germline V gene has CDR1 MNHEY and CDR2 SMNVEV (reference sequence). Unmatched junction bases numbered 5, after V lost 5 bases and J lost 2 bases. Here the CDR3 reads CASSRASGGTYEQYF. Written as DNA, the CDR3 is TGTGCCAGCAGTCGGGCTAGCGGGGGGACCTACGAGCAGTACTTC.

In DNA, the CDR3 is TGTGCCAGCAGCCGCGGCACGAACACTGAAGCTTTCTTT. This gives the protein CASSRGTNTEAFF. The chain has TRBV6-5 and TRBJ1-1, with D hard to call. V was trimmed by 6 bases and J by 1 base, leaving 9 bases between them. The length of the CDR3 is 13 residues. Germline-derived CDR1 and CDR2 are MNHEY and SVGAGI.

This clone appeared once. The chain links TRBV27 to TRBJ1-1, with D maybe TRBD1 (6 bases). There are 15 residues in the CDR3. V lost 7 bases and J 4 bases, leaving 19 bases between the germline ends. The germline CDR1 and CDR2 sequences are MNHEY and SMNVEV (reference sequence). The CDR3 sequence: CASTSQGSWSTEAFF. In DNA, the CDR3 is TGTGCCAGCACCTCACAGGGATCGTGGAGCACTGAAGCTTTCTTT.

This sequence joins TRBV18 and TRBJ2-2, with D hard to call. This CDR3 region has 15 residues. V lost 6 bases to trimming and J lost 2 bases, with 13 bases between them. Germline V CDR1 and CDR2: KGHSH, LQKENI. CDR3 coding DNA: TGTGCCAGCTCCCCCCTACCCGCCAACACCGGGGAGCTGTTTTTT. Translated: CASSPLPANTGELFF.

The chain combines TRBV5-1 with TRBJ2-5; D ambiguous. The CDR3 totals 14 residues. The V gene's germline CDR1 is SGHRS and CDR2 YFSETQ. With 0 bases removed from V and 5 bases from J, the gap between germline ends came to 11 bases. The CDR3 sequence: CASSLVGDRETQYF. Here the CDR3 DNA reads TGCGCCAGCAGCTTGGTGGGCGATCGCGAGACCCAGTACTTC.

CDR3 sequence: CASSPDRGYTGELFF. CDR3 sequence (DNA): TGTGCCAGTAGTCCGGACAGGGGGTACACCGGGGAGCTGTTTTTT. J is TRBJ2-2 and V is TRBV19; 10 bases align to TRBD1. The CDR3 totals 15 residues. Trimming took 5 bases from V and 3 from J; bases not matched to a gene: 3. The germline V gene has CDR1 LNHDA and CDR2 SQIVND (reference sequence).

J is TRBJ1-4 and V is TRBV7-9; TRBD1 might be the D (6 bases). The V end was cut by 4 bases, the J end by 8 bases, with 14 bases between. CDR3 length: 14 residues. In germline, CDR1 is SEHNR, CDR2 FQNEAQ (reference sequence). CDR3 protein: CASSSTGFSEKLFF. The CDR3 DNA sequence: TGTGCCAGCAGCTCTACAGGGTTTAGCGAAAAACTGTTTTTT.

The chain recombines TRBV3-1 (or the pseudogene TRBV3-2) with TRBJ1-4; 7 bases match TRBD1. Germline CDR1 reads LGHDT; CDR2 reads YNNKEL (reference sequence). With 6 bases clipped from V and 5 bases from J, the junction kept 6 bases outside the gene matches. The CDR3 extends over 14 amino acids. CDR3 loop: CASSPDRANEKLFF. The CDR3, as DNA: TGTGCCAGCAGTCCAGACAGGGCCAATGAAAAACTGTTTTTT.

V is TRBV29-1 and J is TRBJ1-2; D is ambiguous. The CDR3 is 13 amino acids. The V end was cut by 0 bases, the J end by 5 bases, with 10 bases between. Germline V gene sequence: CDR1 SQVTM, CDR2 ANQGSEA. The DNA of the CDR3 is TGCAGCGTTGAAGAACGGTTGAGTTATGGCTACACCTTC. The encoded protein is CSVEERLSYGYTF.

The V gene is TRBV4-1, the J gene TRBJ2-3; 11 bases are a match to TRBD2. V trimming: 1 base; J trimming: 7 bases; junction bases outside the gene matches: 4. Germline CDR1 and CDR2: MGHRA and YSYEKL. There are 15 residues in the CDR3. This CDR3 is CASSQVLAGEHTQYF. The CDR3 nucleotides are TGCGCCAGCAGCCAAGTACTAGCGGGAGAGCATACGCAGTATTTT.

V is TRBV11-1 and J is TRBJ1-1, with D uncertain. The CDR3 extends over 14 amino acids. Trimming took off 5 bases at V and 2 bases at J, with 12 bases between the two ends. Germline-derived CDR1 and CDR2 are SGHAT and FQDESV (reference sequence). CDR3: CASSPDGHNTEAFF. DNA of the CDR3: TGTGCCAGCAGCCCGGATGGGCATAACACTGAAGCTTTCTTT.

This chain links TRBV10-1 with TRBJ2-3, with 7 bases lining up with TRBD2. Germline V gene lookup returns CDR1 WNHNN and CDR2 SYGVQD (reference sequence). With 10 bases clipped from V and 2 bases from J, the junction kept 6 bases outside the gene matches. The CDR3 spans 13 residues. This CDR3 reads CATLADHTDTQYF. In DNA, the CDR3 is TGCGCCACCCTAGCGGACCACACAGATACGCAGTATTTT.

This clone was detected only once. This sequence joins TRBV9 and TRBJ2-5, with TRBD2 matching over 12 bases. The CDR3 spans 17 residues. Germline assignment: CDR1 SGDLS and CDR2 YYNGEE. After removal of 0 bases from V and 5 bases from J, the junction contained 8 bases not matched to a gene. The CDR3, as DNA: TGTGCCAGCAGCGTAGCGGCTAGCGGGAGGGCCGGGGAGACCCAGTACTTC. This translates into CASSVAASGRAGETQYF. Drawing the rest from reference TRBV9 and TRBJ2-5, the complete variable domain is DSGVTQTPKHLITATGQRVTLRCSPRSGDLSVYWYQQSLDQGLQFLIQYYNGEERAKGNILERFSAQQFPDLHSELNLSSLELGDSALYFCASSVAASGRAGETQYFGPGTRLLVL.

This rearrangement joins TRBV28 to TRBJ2-5; TRBD2 matches at 8 bases. V was clipped by 6 bases and J by 2 bases; unmatched bases: 8. Germline CDR1 MDHEN, CDR2 SYDVKM. This CDR3 is built from 15 residues. CDR3 sequence reads: CASSGTSSGQETQYF. CDR3 nucleotides: TGTGCCAGCAGCGGGACTAGTTCGGGACAAGAGACCCAGTACTTC. The whole variable domain, filled in from reference TRBV28 and TRBJ2-5, reads DVKVTQSSRYLVKRTGEKVFLECVQDMDHENMFWYRQDPGLGLRLIYFSYDVKMKEKGDIPEGYSVSREKKERFSLILESASTNQTSMYLCASSGTSSGQETQYFGPGTRLLVL.

This rearrangement joins TRBV27 to TRBJ1-4; TRBD1 matches 11 bases. Unmatched junction bases numbered 7, after V lost 5 bases and J lost 5 bases. From germline, CDR1 is MNHEY and CDR2 SMNVEV (reference sequence). This CDR3 spans 16 amino acids. In DNA form, the CDR3 reads TGTGCCAGCAGTCCCAACCGGGACAGGGGGAATGAAAAACTGTTTTTT. This gives the protein CASSPNRDRGNEKLFF.

The V call is TRBV5-1, the J call TRBJ1-2; D possibly corresponds to TRBD1 (5 bases). CDR1 is SGHRS and CDR2 is YFSETQ in the germline V gene. The CDR3 extends over 14 amino acids. Trimming took off 0 bases at V and 7 bases at J, with 13 bases between the two ends. The CDR3 DNA is TGCGCCAGCAGCTTGGACGGGGCGGGAGTTGGCTACACCTTC. The encoded protein is CASSLDGAGVGYTF.

CDR3 residues: CASSFGQNNEQFF. CDR3 sequence (DNA): TGTGCCAGCAGCTTTGGACAGAACAATGAGCAGTTCTTC. The chain couples TRBV5-4 to TRBJ2-1, with D tentatively TRBD1 (6 bases). Germline loops: CDR1 SGHNT, CDR2 YYREEE (reference sequence). V was pared by 2 bases and J by 5 bases, with 8 bases between. The CDR3 covers 13 residues. Supplemented by reference TRBV5-4 and TRBJ2-1, the full variable domain reads ETGVTQSPTHLIKTRGQQVTLRCSSQSGHNTVSWYQQALGQGPQFIFQYYREEENGRGNFPPRFSGLQFPNYSSELNVNALELDDSALYLCASSFGQNNEQFFGPGTRLTVL.

J is TRBJ2-5 and V is TRBV19; maybe TRBD2 (5 bases). The V gene lost 1 base and the J gene lost 7 bases, with 10 bases spanning the gap. Germline CDR1 and CDR2: LNHDA and SQIVND (reference sequence). The CDR3 runs 13 residues. CDR3 DNA sequence: TGTGCCAGTAGTATAGGAGGGTTGGGGACCCAGTACTTC. Protein: CASSIGGLGTQYF.

The V gene is TRBV3-1 (or the pseudogene TRBV3-2), the J gene TRBJ2-2, with D maybe TRBD2 (6 bases). Germline V gene lookup returns CDR1 LGHDT and CDR2 YNNKEL (reference sequence). The V end lost 1 base, the J end lost 0 bases, and 12 bases lay between the germline ends. The CDR3 covers 17 residues. CDR3 residues: CASSQGWGLPNTGELFF. The CDR3, as DNA: TGTGCCAGCAGCCAAGGGTGGGGACTCCCGAACACCGGGGAGCTGTTTTTT.

The CDR3 here is CASSTELEEKLFF. The CDR3, as DNA: TGTGCCAGCAGTACCGAATTAGAGGAAAAACTGTTTTTT. The chain is built from TRBV6-2 or TRBV6-3 and TRBJ1-4; D is undetermined. Per the germline V gene, CDR1 is MNHEY and CDR2 is SVGEGT. With 5 bases removed from V and 8 bases from J, the gap between germline ends came to 12 bases. The CDR3 contains 13 residues.